This is a list of T cell receptor beta chains from one sample in a study of OX40 agonist ivuxolimab in advanced cancers. Assay used: immunoSEQ multiplex PCR; TCRdb lists only in-frame clones, some missing. The sample shows 50,000 to 65,000 clones, 82% of them seen only once. The sequencing used CD4+ or CD8+ T cells sorted from blood, collected in a trial of the OX40 agonist ivuxolimab. All receptors come from an adult with an advanced solid tumor such as melanoma, head and neck, liver or kidney cancer. The CDR3 runs from the conserved cysteine through the conserved F or W. D genes are given only for firm matches. Where a row states a size, it is once, few, many or the class of an expanded clone; other rows omit it.

>-|TRBV6-5|-|TRBJ2-7
CASSYSRREQYF
TGTGCCAGCAGTTACTCGAGGCGCGAGCAGTACTTC
>-|TRBV28|-|TRBJ1-6
CASRVAPGRTGSPLHF
TGTGCCAGCAGAGTCGCACCGGGACGGACGGGCTCACCCCTCCACTTT
>few|TRBV11-2|TRBD2|TRBJ2-7
CASSRLAGGSYEQYF
TGTGCCAGCAGCCGGCTAGCGGGGGGTTCCTACGAGCAGTACTTC
>-|TRBV28|TRBD2|TRBJ2-5
CASSRGLAGVLQTQYF
TGTGCCAGCAGCCGAGGACTAGCGGGTGTCTTGCAGACCCAGTACTTC
>-|TRBV7-9|TRBD1|TRBJ1-6
CASSLGQGVVGSPLHF
TGTGCCAGCAGCTTAGGACAGGGGGTAGTAGGCTCACCCCTCCACTTT
>few|TRBV7-2|TRBD2|TRBJ2-2
CASSLATSGRAGAGELFF
TGTGCCAGCAGCTTAGCGACCAGCGGGAGGGCCGGGGCCGGGGAGCTGTTTTTT
>-|TRBV5-4|TRBD1|TRBJ2-6
CASSSGQGKLSGANVLTF
TGTGCCAGCAGCTCGGGACAGGGGAAACTCTCTGGGGCCAACGTCCTGACTTTC
>-|TRBV4-3|TRBD1|TRBJ1-2
CASSLDRGYGYTF
TGCGCCAGCAGCCTCGACAGGGGTTATGGCTACACCTTC
>-|TRBV15|-|TRBJ1-3
CATSREMAGITSGNTIYF
TGTGCCACCAGCAGAGAGATGGCAGGTATTACTTCTGGAAACACCATATATTTT
>-|TRBV7-8|-|TRBJ2-1
CASSPLGGQLNYNEQFF
TGTGCCAGCAGCCCTTTGGGGGGACAGCTCAACTACAATGAGCAGTTCTTC
>-|TRBV6-1|TRBD2|TRBJ2-1
CASSEGGGPSYNEQFF
TGTGCCAGCAGTGAAGGCGGGGGACCCTCCTACAATGAGCAGTTCTTC
>-|TRBV9|-|TRBJ2-1
CASSVRLPGHEQFF
TGTGCCAGCAGCGTACGGCTCCCGGGGCATGAGCAGTTCTTC
>-|TRBV6-6|-|TRBJ2-6
CASSSTQGNGANVLTF
TGTGCCAGCAGTTCAACGCAGGGCAACGGGGCCAACGTCCTGACTTTC
>once|TRBV10-2|-|TRBJ2-7
CASSGSSYEQYF
TGCGCCAGCAGCGGGAGCTCCTACGAGCAGTACTTC
>-|TRBV5-6|-|TRBJ2-1
CASSLELAEQFF
TGTGCCAGCAGCTTGGAGCTAGCGGAGCAGTTCTTC
>-|TRBV6-9|-|TRBJ1-1
CASSYSGGNTEAFF
TGTGCCAGCAGTTACTCAGGCGGGAACACTGAAGCTTTCTTT
>-|TRBV7-8|-|TRBJ1-2
CASSYLSLSRVVNGYTF
TGTGCCAGCAGCTACTTAAGTTTGTCAAGGGTCGTAAATGGCTACACCTTC
>-|TRBV10-2|TRBD2|TRBJ2-1
CASSPGLAGDNEQFF
TGCGCCAGCAGTCCGGGACTAGCGGGAGACAATGAGCAGTTCTTC
>-|TRBV14|-|TRBJ2-3
CASSHTDTQYF
TGTGCCAGCAGCCACACAGATACGCAGTATTTT
>-|TRBV29-1|TRBD1|TRBJ2-7
CSVGRDRGYEQYF
TGCAGCGTTGGACGGGACAGAGGATACGAGCAGTACTTC
>-|TRBV5-8|-|TRBJ2-7
CASSKGLGQFYEQYF
TGTGCCAGCAGCAAGGGCCTCGGACAGTTTTACGAGCAGTACTTC
>once|TRBV18|-|TRBJ1-6
CASSGSGNSPLHF
TGTGCCAGCTCAGGGAGCGGGAATTCACCCCTCCACTTT
>-|TRBV6-1|TRBD2|TRBJ2-7
CASRREGLYEQYF
TGTGCCAGCAGGAGGGAGGGCCTCTACGAGCAGTACTTC
>once|TRBV6-5|-|TRBJ1-1
CASTGNTEAFF
TGTGCCAGTACAGGTAACACTGAAGCTTTCTTT
>-|TRBV27|TRBD2|TRBJ2-5
CASTPGTSGPGTQYF
TGTGCCAGCACACCTGGGACTAGCGGCCCAGGGACCCAGTACTTC
>once|TRBV5-1|-|TRBJ1-1
CASSLGLTGGTEAFF
TGCGCCAGCAGCTTGGGACTCACAGGCGGCACTGAAGCTTTCTTT
>-|TRBV5-1|-|TRBJ2-7
CASSPEVAVSSYEQYF
TGCGCCAGCAGCCCTGAGGTAGCGGTGAGCTCCTACGAGCAGTACTTC
>few|TRBV7-7|-|TRBJ2-7
CASSTPILSEQYF
TGTGCCAGCAGCACGCCTATTTTGTCCGAGCAGTACTTC
>-|TRBV7-8|-|TRBJ1-1
CASSLGTGGNTEAFF
TGTGCCAGCAGCTTAGGGACCGGCGGGAACACTGAAGCTTTCTTT
>once|TRBV2|TRBD1|TRBJ2-3
CASSRDRPREGDTQYF
TGTGCCAGCAGTCGGGACAGGCCCCGTGAGGGAGATACGCAGTATTTT
>-|TRBV19|TRBD1|TRBJ1-4
CASGPPGQKEKLFF
TGTGCCAGTGGACCACCGGGACAGAAAGAAAAACTGTTTTTT
>few|TRBV7-9|-|TRBJ2-3
CASSPDIDTQYF
TGTGCCAGCAGCCCAGACATAGATACGCAGTATTTT
>few|TRBV7-9|-|TRBJ1-1
CASSLGQVNTEAFF
TGTGCCAGCAGCTTAGGACAAGTGAACACTGAAGCTTTCTTT
>-|TRBV6-6|-|TRBJ2-2
CASSYGYGVNTGELFF
TGTGCCAGCAGTTACGGGTACGGGGTAAACACCGGGGAGCTGTTTTTT
>-|TRBV6-5|-|TRBJ2-3
CASSPSGSTDTQYF
TGTGCCAGCAGTCCCAGCGGGAGCACAGATACGCAGTATTTT
>once|TRBV5-6|-|TRBJ1-5
CASSFSGPGYQPQHF
TGTGCCAGCAGCTTTTCTGGCCCAGGTTATCAGCCCCAGCATTTT
>-|TRBV5-1|-|TRBJ1-3
CASSLVSGSSGNTIYF
TGCGCCAGCAGCTTGGTCTCGGGGTCCTCTGGAAACACCATATATTTT
>once|TRBV9|TRBD2|TRBJ2-7
CASSVGLAAGEQYF
TGTGCCAGCAGCGTAGGTCTAGCGGCGGGGGAGCAGTACTTC
>-|TRBV2|-|TRBJ2-1
CASSEQGKEYNEQFF
TGTGCCAGCAGTGAACAGGGAAAAGAATACAATGAGCAGTTCTTC
>-|TRBV19|-|TRBJ2-7
CASSESIIRDIRREQYF
TGTGCCAGTAGTGAGAGTATCATCCGGGACATTCGGCGGGAGCAGTACTTC
>-|TRBV7-8|TRBD2|TRBJ2-1
CASSPVRTSGFSYNEQFF
TGTGCCAGCAGCCCAGTTAGGACTAGCGGCTTCTCCTACAATGAGCAGTTCTTC
>-|TRBV25-1|TRBD1|TRBJ1-4
CASREGTVQEKLFF
TGTGCCAGCAGGGAGGGGACAGTACAGGAAAAACTGTTTTTT
>-|TRBV5-4|-|TRBJ2-7
CARSPLAPSYEQYF
TGTGCCAGAAGCCCTCTTGCCCCCAGCTACGAGCAGTACTTC
>-|TRBV15|-|TRBJ1-2
CATSRGGYGYTF
TGTGCCACCAGCAGGGGGGGGTATGGCTACACCTTC